This T cell receptor (beta chain) was identified during a study of blood T cell repertoires in COVID-19. Here immunoSEQ multiplex PCR was the method, and the copy in TCRdb shows in-frame clones only, minus some. In the table there are roughly 40,000 clones, 85% to 95% of which are singletons. This CDR3 spans 15 amino acids. V was clipped by 0 bases and J by 4 bases; unmatched bases: 5. Germline values: CDR1 SGDLS, CDR2 YYNGEE. The sequenced sample was peripheral blood. V is TRBV9 and J is TRBJ2-3; 7 nucleotides match TRBD2. This TCR was recovered from a human donor in a cohort sampled during active COVID-19. In DNA form, the CDR3 reads TGTGCCAGCAGCGTAGACGTGGGGGGGGCAGATACGCAGTATTTT. This translates into CASSVDVGGADTQYF.